This T cell receptor beta chain was identified in a study of T cells in Graves' hyperthyroidism and ophthalmopathy (dated 2019 in TCRdb). Describing the broader study: Peripheral blood was sampled at the time of initial diagnosis, prior to any treatment. To identify TCR V-J signatures that set the groups apart, the researchers used a discovery cohort of roughly 100 patients, made up of 40 to 45 with Graves' ophthalmopathy and about 60 with stable Graves' hyperthyroidism. Prospective prediction of ophthalmopathy was tested in an independent validation cohort of approximately 18 hyperthyroidism patients and 15 to 17 patients who later progressed to ophthalmopathy. The 75 to 100 discovery patients were divided at random into training and test sets in a 7:3 ratio. In over five Graves' hyperthyroidism patients, the study also compared T-cell repertoires from thyroid tissue with T-cell repertoires from blood. After blood sampling, hyperthyroidism patients were treated with methimazole at a starting dose of 30 mg daily, and ophthalmopathy patients were treated with high-dose intravenous methylprednisolone. TCR Vbeta CDR3 sequencing of 120 to 150 peripheral blood samples (43 ophthalmopathy, about 75 hyperthyroidism and approximately 17 progressor patients) is reported in the paper. General conclusions and limits of the study: In validation, progression to ophthalmopathy was predicted by the model with almost 71% sensitivity and 72.22% specificity, a median of roughly 6 months before onset. No statistical method was used to fix the sample size in advance, and group allocation was not hidden from the investigators. Blood samples also contained most of the expanded thyroid clonotypes (frequency above 0.001), which suggests that blood repertoires may reflect thyroid immune responses. A model built on a 13 V-J signature distinguished ophthalmopathy from stable hyperthyroidism, reaching 85% to 90% sensitivity and 81.08% specificity in cross-validation and 80%/75% in testing.

The TCR beta CDR3 regions were amplified from the RNA transcripts. For the first round of RT-PCR on the TCR CDR3, the HTBI primer set was used together with the Qiagen OneStep RT-PCR kit. Libraries were constructed in a second round of multiplex PCR, after which size selection and purification were carried out. Sequencing of the libraries was done on an Illumina HiSeq2000 using paired-end 100 bp reads. In the original analysis: SOAPnuke was used to process the raw data, removing reads that contained adapters or uncalled bases, had a mean Phred below 15, or lacked an exact match to the constant primer or identifier. COPE v1.2.5 was used to merge high-quality paired reads, and clonotypes were defined as unique nucleotide sequences. MiTCR v1.1 was used to align clonotypes to the IMGT TRBV, TRBD and TRBJ reference segments. The analysis included only V-J combinations with a frequency above 0.0001, which together covered 98% to 99.2% of the repertoires. A TCS score was defined as the ratio between F50 (clonal expansion) and ExV (chaos), using BLOSUM62-based TCRdist between CDR3 peptides within each V-J. Welch's t-statistics and random forest reduced fewer than 550 V-J features to some 14, which were used in a naive Bayes classifier (R e1071). TCRdb trimmed public reads at Q25 via fastp, called clones via MiXCR and kept in-frame beta chains. Rows merge per CDR3 protein into single entries with the most common DNA and genes. V and J calls and clone size were set by TCRdb, not the authors. This sample is represented by approximately 430,000 distinct CDR3 sequences; 15% to 19% of them were singletons. The ten largest clonotypes hold about 14% of the sample.

For this clonotype: This clone's antigen is unknown. Nothing much larger sits one base from this clone, and base qualities are not available.

Stable Graves' hyperthyroidism was defined as the absence of progression to ophthalmopathy over 18 months of follow-up. Hyperthyroidism patients were newly diagnosed, had a disease duration of under 2 months, and were aged 18 to 65 years. The study excluded patients with uncontrolled infections, other autoimmune diseases, pregnancy or lactation. Diagnoses were based on clinical symptoms, serum thyroxine and TRAb, thyroid ultrasound and orbital computed tomography. PBMCs were separated from under 11 ml of fresh peripheral blood using Ficoll-Paque density gradient centrifugation. Total RNA was extracted with Trizol reagent, and quality was checked on an Agilent 2100 Bioanalyzer. The sample comprised blood. The sequence came from a woman aged 18-29 years with Graves' hyperthyroidism.

The DNA reads as follows: TGCGCCAGCAGAGATACAGGGCAAGTCTACGAGCAGTACTTC. Its translation is CASRDTGQVYEQYF. The V and J segments used are TRBV5-1 and TRBJ2-7, and possibly TRBD1, on 6 matching bases. V and J are truncated by 5 bases and 3 bases respectively, leaving an intervening sequence of 15 bases. The cysteine opens and the phenylalanine closes a CDR3 of 14 amino acids. Only CDR3 DNA is held: 42 bases, read in frame from base 1. CDR1 and CDR2 are drawn from the germline V gene: SGHRS, YFSETQ.